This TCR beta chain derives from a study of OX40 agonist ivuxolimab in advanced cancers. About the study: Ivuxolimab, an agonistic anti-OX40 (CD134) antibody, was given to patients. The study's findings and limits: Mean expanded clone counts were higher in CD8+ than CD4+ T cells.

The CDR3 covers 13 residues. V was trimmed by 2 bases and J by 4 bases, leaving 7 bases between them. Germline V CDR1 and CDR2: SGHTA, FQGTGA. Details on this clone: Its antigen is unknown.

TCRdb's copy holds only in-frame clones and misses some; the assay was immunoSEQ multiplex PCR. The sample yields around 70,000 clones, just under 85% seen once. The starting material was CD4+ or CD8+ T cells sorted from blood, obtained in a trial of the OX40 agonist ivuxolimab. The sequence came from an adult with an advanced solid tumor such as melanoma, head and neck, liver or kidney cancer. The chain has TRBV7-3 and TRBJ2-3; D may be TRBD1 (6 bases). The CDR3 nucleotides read TGTGCCAGCAGCTTAGGGACACCAGATACGCAGTATTTT. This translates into CASSLGTPDTQYF.